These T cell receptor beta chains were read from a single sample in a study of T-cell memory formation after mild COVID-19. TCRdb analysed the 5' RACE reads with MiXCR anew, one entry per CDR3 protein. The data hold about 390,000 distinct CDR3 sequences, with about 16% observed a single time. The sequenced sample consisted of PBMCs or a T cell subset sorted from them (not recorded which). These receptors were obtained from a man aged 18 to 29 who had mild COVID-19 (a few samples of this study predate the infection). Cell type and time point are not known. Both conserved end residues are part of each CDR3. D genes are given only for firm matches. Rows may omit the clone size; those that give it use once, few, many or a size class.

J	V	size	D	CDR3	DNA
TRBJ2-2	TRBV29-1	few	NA	CSAEKQLNTGELFF	TGCAGCGCGGAAAAACAGCTGAACACCGGGGAGCTGTTTTTT
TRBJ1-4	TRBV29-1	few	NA	CSVVEPRFGEKLFF	TGCAGCGTTGTGGAGCCCCGGTTCGGAGAAAAACTGTTTTTT
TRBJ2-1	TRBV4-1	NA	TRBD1	CASSHWTGDPYNEQFF	TGCGCCAGCAGCCATTGGACAGGGGACCCCTACAATGAGCAGTTCTTC
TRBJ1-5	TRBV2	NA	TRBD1	CASSAQGGSNQPQHF	TGTGCCAGCAGTGCGCAGGGGGGCAGCAATCAGCCCCAGCATTTT
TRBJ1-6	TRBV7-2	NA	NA	CASSRRYLQNSPLHF	TGTGCCAGCAGCCGCCGCTACCTCCAAAATTCACCCCTCCACTTT
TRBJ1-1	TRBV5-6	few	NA	CASSRREGTEAFF	TGTGCCAGCAGCCGGAGAGAGGGGACTGAAGCTTTCTTT
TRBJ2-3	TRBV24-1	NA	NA	CATSPGATSDTQYF	TGTGCCACCAGTCCCGGGGCCACCTCAGATACGCAGTATTTT
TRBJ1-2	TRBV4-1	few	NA	CASSQVSANYGYTF	TGCGCCAGCAGCCAAGTTTCGGCTAACTATGGCTACACCTTC
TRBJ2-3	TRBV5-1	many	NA	CASSWTSGTTDTQYF	TGCGCCAGCAGCTGGACCTCCGGGACCACAGATACGCAGTATTTT
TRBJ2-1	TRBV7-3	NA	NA	CASSSGQGVVDEQFF	TGTGCCAGCAGCTCTGGGCAGGGTGTTGTAGATGAGCAGTTCTTC
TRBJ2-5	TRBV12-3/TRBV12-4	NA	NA	CASSTGELGHLQETQYF	TGTGCCAGCAGTACAGGCGAATTGGGACACCTACAAGAGACCCAGTACTTC
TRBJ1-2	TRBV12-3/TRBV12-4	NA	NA	CASSIRRAYGYTF	TGTGCCAGCAGTATTCGCAGGGCCTATGGCTACACCTTC
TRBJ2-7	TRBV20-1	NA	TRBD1	CSASSDRGMYEQYF	TGCAGTGCTAGTTCCGACAGGGGTATGTACGAGCAGTACTTC
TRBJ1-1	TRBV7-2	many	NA	CASSFRGGGTEAFF	TGTGCCAGCAGCTTTAGGGGAGGGGGCACTGAAGCTTTCTTT
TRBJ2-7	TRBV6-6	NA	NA	CASSNRDYEQYF	TGTGCCAGCAGTAACAGGGACTACGAGCAGTACTTC
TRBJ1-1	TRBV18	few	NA	CASSAATQAVGTEAFF	TGTGCCAGCTCAGCCGCTACTCAGGCCGTGGGCACTGAAGCTTTCTTT
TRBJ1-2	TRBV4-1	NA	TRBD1	CASSQLDDRGPGGYTF	TGCGCCAGCAGCCAGCTGGATGACAGGGGGCCGGGTGGCTACACCTTC
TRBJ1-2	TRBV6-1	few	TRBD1	CASSEARTGHYGYTF	TGTGCCAGCAGTGAAGCGAGGACAGGGCACTATGGCTACACCTTC
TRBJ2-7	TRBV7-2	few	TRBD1	CASSFRDSRYEQYF	TGTGCCAGCAGCTTCCGGGACAGCCGCTACGAGCAGTACTTC
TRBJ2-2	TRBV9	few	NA	CASSSPQGIGELFF	TGTGCCAGCAGCTCACCTCAGGGAATCGGGGAGCTGTTTTTT
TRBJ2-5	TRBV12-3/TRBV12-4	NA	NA	CASSFRQPQETQYF	TGTGCCAGCAGTTTCAGGCAGCCACAAGAGACCCAGTACTTC
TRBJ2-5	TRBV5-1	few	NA	CASRFGAQETQYF	TGCGCCAGCAGATTCGGTGCCCAAGAGACCCAGTACTTC
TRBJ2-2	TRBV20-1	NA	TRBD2	CSATSGTSGGTGELFF	TGCAGTGCAACTTCCGGGACTAGCGGGGGCACCGGGGAGCTGTTTTTT
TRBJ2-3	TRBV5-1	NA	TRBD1	CASSFDRVGTDTQYF	TGCGCCAGCAGCTTTGACAGGGTCGGCACAGATACGCAGTATTTT
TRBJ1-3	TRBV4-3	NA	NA	CASSQDSTRLGNTIYF	TGCGCCAGCAGCCAAGATTCGACGCGATTGGGAAACACCATATATTTT
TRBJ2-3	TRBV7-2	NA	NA	CASSPRVSDTQYF	TGTGCCAGCAGCCCTCGCGTATCAGATACGCAGTATTTT
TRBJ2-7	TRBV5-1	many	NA	CASRGTGRYEQYF	TGCGCCAGCAGGGGAACAGGGCGCTACGAGCAGTACTTC
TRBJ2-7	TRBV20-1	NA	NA	CSARDAASSYEQYF	TGCAGTGCTAGAGACGCCGCGAGCTCCTACGAGCAGTACTTC
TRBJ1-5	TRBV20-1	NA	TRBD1	CSATAPDRGKSNQPQHF	TGCAGTGCCACGGCCCCGGACAGGGGCAAGAGCAATCAGCCCCAGCATTTT
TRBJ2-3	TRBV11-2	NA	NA	CASSLGSTSTDTQYF	TGTGCCAGCAGCTTAGGATCCACTAGCACAGATACGCAGTATTTT
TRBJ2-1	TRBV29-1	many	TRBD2	CSVEDWSSGAGDEQFF	TGCAGCGTTGAAGATTGGAGTAGCGGGGCGGGGGATGAGCAGTTCTTC
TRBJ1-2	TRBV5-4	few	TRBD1	CASSLGMTGAFVYTF	TGTGCCAGCAGCTTGGGGATGACAGGGGCCTTTGTCTACACCTTC
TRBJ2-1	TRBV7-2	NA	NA	CASSLADRYGEQFF	TGTGCCAGCAGCTTAGCAGACAGGTATGGTGAGCAGTTCTTC
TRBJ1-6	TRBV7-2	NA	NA	CASSPGPTGSPLHF	TGTGCCAGCAGCCCTGGACCGACGGGTTCACCCCTCCACTTT
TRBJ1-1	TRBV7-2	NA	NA	CASRTEGREAFF	TGTGCCAGCAGGACGGAAGGGAGGGAAGCTTTCTTT
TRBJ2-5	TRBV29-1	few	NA	CSVVITLMRAGSQETQYF	TGCAGCGTTGTAATAACTCTCATGAGGGCGGGGAGCCAAGAGACCCAGTACTTC
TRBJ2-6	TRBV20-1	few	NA	CSARRDSGANVLTF	TGCAGTGCTAGGAGGGACTCTGGGGCCAACGTCCTGACTTTC
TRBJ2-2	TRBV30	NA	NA	CAWRSGQNTGELFF	TGTGCCTGGAGGTCAGGACAGAACACCGGGGAGCTGTTTTTT
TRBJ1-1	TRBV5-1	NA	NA	CASSSGLETEAFF	TGCGCCAGCAGCTCAGGCCTAGAGACTGAAGCTTTCTTT
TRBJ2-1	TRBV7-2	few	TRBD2	CASSRTSGTINEQFF	TGTGCCAGCAGCCGGACTAGCGGCACTATCAATGAGCAGTTCTTC
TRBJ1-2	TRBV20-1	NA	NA	CSAVGNYGYTF	TGCAGTGCTGTGGGGAACTATGGCTACACCTTC
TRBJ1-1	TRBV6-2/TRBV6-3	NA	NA	CASSYSMEVNTEAFF	TGTGCCAGCAGTTACTCGATGGAGGTGAACACTGAAGCTTTCTTT
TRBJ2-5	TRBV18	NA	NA	CASSPLAGYETQYF	TGTGCCAGCTCACCACTGGCAGGATATGAGACCCAGTACTTC
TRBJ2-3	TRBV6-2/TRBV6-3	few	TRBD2	CASSRPGLAPDTQYF	TGTGCCAGCAGTCGCCCGGGACTAGCCCCAGATACGCAGTATTTT
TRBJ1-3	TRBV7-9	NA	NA	CASSPRYDGSSGNTIYF	TGTGCCAGCAGCCCCCGGTACGATGGATCCTCTGGAAACACCATATATTTT
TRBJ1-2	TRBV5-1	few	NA	CASSSRDTFYGYTF	TGCGCCAGCAGCTCCCGGGACACCTTCTATGGCTACACCTTC
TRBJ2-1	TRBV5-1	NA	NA	CASSPGGPNEQFF	TGCGCCAGCAGCCCCGGCGGACCCAATGAGCAGTTCTTC
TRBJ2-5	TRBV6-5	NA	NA	CATMGASTSGPYGPQYF	NA